A selection of T cell receptor beta chains follows, all from one sample in a study of cytomegalovirus exposure and HLA in healthy donors. The assay was immunoSEQ multiplex PCR, and TCRdb's table has in-frame clones only and misses some. The table includes 120,000 to 150,000 clones, 70% to 85% detected once. Sequencing used PBMCs. The source is a male donor in good health and CMV-seronegative. The conserved cysteine and the conserved F or W are not part of the CDR3 here.

J,length,V,CDR3
TRBJ2-7,12,TRBV7-2,ASSLGWQTYEQY
TRBJ2-7,13,TRBV9,ASSATGTESYEQY
TRBJ2-7,12,TRBV10-3,AISDPGLAGGEY
TRBJ2-1,11,TRBV27,ASGRDSYNEQF
TRBJ2-1,14,TRBV10-3,APVGGGGPTYNEQF
TRBJ2-3,15,TRBV5-1,ASSLEKGGASNGAQY
TRBJ2-3,12,TRBV28,AEGLAGDTDTQY
TRBJ1-1,14,TRBV27,ASSYSAGEKNTEAF
TRBJ1-1,12,TRBV5-1,ASRSETANTEAF
TRBJ1-1,12,TRBV7-2,ASSLAGGGTEAF
TRBJ2-7,13,TRBV2,ASSQGTRASYEQY